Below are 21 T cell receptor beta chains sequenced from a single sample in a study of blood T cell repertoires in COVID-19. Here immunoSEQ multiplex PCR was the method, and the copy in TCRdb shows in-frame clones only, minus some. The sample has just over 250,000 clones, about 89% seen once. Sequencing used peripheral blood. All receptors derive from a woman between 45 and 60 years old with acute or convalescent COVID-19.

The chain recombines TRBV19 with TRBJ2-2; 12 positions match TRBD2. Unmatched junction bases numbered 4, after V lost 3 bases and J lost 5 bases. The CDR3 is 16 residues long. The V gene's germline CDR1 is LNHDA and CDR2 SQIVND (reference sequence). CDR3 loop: CASSMTSGSRTGELFF. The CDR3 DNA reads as TGTGCCAGTAGTATGACTAGCGGGAGTAGGACCGGGGAGCTGTTTTTT.

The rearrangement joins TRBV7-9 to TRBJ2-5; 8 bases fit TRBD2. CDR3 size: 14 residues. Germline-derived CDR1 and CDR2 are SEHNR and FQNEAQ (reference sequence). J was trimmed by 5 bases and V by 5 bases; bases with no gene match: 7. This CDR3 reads CASSVGLADETQYF. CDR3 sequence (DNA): TGTGCCAGCAGCGTCGGACTAGCCGACGAGACCCAGTACTTC.

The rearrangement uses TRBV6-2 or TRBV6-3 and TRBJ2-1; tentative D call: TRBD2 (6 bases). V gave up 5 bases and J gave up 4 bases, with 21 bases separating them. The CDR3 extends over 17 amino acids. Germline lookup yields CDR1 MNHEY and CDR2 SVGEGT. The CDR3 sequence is CASSPNLATNDYNEQFF. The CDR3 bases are TGTGCCAGCAGTCCGAATCTAGCGACCAACGATTACAATGAGCAGTTCTTC.

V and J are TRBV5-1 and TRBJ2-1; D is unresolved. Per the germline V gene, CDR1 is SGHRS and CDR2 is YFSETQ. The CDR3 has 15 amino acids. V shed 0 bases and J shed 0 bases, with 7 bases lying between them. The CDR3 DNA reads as TGCGCCAGCAGCTTGGGTCTGAGCTCCTACAATGAGCAGTTCTTC. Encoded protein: CASSLGLSSYNEQFF.

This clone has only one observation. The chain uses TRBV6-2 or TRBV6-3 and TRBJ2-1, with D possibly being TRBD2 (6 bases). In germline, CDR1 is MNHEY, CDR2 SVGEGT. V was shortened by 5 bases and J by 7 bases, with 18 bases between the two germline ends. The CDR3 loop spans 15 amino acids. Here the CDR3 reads CASSAAGSRTNEQFF. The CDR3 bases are TGTGCCAGCAGTGCGGCGGGGAGTCGGACTAATGAGCAGTTCTTC.

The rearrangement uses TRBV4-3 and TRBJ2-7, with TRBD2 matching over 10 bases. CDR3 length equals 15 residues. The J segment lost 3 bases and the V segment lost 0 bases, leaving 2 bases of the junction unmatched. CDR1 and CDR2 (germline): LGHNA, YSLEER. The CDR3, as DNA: TGCGCCAGCAGCCAAGAGTCTAGCGGGAGCTACGAGCAGTACTTC. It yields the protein CASSQESSGSYEQYF.

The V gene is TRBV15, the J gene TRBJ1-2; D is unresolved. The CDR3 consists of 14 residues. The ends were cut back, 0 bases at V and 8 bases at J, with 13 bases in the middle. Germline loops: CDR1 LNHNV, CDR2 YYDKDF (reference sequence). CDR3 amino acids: CATSRDFRVTGYTF. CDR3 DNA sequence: TGTGCCACCAGCAGAGATTTTCGGGTTACCGGCTACACCTTC.

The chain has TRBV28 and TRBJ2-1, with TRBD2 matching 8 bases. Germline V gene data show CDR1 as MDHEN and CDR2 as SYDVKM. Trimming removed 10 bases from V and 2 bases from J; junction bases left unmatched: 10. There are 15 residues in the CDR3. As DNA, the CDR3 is TGTGCCACGTTACGGGGACTAGTACCCTACAATGAGCAGTTCTTC. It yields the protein CATLRGLVPYNEQFF.

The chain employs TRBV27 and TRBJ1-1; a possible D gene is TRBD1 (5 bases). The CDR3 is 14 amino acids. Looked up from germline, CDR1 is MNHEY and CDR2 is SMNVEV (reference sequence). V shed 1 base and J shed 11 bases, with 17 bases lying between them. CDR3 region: CASSLWGGGLGAFF. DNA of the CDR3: TGTGCCAGCAGTTTATGGGGTGGGGGACTTGGGGCTTTCTTT.

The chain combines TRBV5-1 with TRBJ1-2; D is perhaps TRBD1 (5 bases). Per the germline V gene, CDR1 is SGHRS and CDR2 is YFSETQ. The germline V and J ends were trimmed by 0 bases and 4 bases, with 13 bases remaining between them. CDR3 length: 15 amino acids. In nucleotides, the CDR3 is TGCGCCAGCAGCTTGGGCACCCGGAGGGGCTATGGCTACACCTTC. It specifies CASSLGTRRGYGYTF.

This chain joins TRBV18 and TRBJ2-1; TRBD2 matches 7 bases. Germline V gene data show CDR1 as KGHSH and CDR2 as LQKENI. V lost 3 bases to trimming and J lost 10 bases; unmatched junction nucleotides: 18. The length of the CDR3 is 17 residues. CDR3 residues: CASSPPYSGTTLGEQFF. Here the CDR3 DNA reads TGTGCCAGCTCACCGCCCTACAGCGGGACCACCCTCGGGGAGCAGTTCTTC.

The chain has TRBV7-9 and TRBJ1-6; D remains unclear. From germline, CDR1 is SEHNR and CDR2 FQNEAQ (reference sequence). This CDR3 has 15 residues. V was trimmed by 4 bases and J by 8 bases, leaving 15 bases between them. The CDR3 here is CASSSYAELDSPLHF. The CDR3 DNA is TGTGCCAGCAGCTCCTACGCCGAGTTGGATTCACCCCTCCACTTT.

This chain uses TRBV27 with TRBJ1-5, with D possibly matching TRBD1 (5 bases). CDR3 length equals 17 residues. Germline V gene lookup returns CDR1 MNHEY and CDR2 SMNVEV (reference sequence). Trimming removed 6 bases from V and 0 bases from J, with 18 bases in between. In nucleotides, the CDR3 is TGTGCCAGCAGCCTGACCGGGACTCCTAATAGCAATCAGCCCCAGCATTTT. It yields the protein CASSLTGTPNSNQPQHF.

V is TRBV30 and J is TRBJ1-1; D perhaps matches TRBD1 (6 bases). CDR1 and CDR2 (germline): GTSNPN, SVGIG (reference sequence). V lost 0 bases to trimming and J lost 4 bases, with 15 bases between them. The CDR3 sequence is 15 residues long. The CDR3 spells CAWSVRNRDRTEAFF. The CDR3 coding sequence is TGTGCCTGGAGTGTCCGCAACAGGGATCGCACTGAAGCTTTCTTT.

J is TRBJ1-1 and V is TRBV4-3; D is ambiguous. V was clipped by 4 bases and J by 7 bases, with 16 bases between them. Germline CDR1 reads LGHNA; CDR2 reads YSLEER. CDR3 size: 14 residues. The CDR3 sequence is CASSRLEGSIEAFF. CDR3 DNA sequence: TGCGCCAGCAGCCGATTGGAGGGATCCATTGAAGCTTTCTTT.

The CDR3 region is CSVEGLAGGPNNEQFF. The CDR3 DNA follows: TGCAGCGTTGAAGGACTAGCGGGAGGCCCAAACAATGAGCAGTTCTTC. This sequence joins TRBV29-1 and TRBJ2-1, with 13 bases lining up with TRBD2. V was pared by 1 base and J by 5 bases, with 5 bases of the junction left unmatched. Per germline, CDR1 SQVTM and CDR2 ANQGSEA. This CDR3 comprises 16 residues.

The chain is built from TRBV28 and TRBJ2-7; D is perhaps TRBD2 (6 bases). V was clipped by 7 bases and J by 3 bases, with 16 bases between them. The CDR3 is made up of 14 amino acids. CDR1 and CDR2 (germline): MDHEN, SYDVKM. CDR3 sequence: CASIKSGPRYEQYF. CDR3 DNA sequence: TGTGCCAGCATCAAAAGCGGGCCGCGCTACGAGCAGTACTTC.

The CDR3 bases are TGTGCCAGCAGCTTAAGGAGGTTGTGGGAGACCCAGTACTTC. It yields the protein CASSLRRLWETQYF. The chain recombines TRBV7-8 with TRBJ2-5, with D maybe TRBD2 (5 bases). V lost 2 bases and J lost 5, with 12 bases in between. CDR3 size: 14 residues. Germline V CDR1 and CDR2: SGHVS, FQNEAQ.

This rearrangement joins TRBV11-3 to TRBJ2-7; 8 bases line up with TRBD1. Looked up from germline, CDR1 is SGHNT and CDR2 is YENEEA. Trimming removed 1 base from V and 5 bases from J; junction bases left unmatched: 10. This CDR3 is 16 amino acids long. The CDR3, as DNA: TGTGCCAGCAGCTTAGGGGGCCGGGACAGGAGCCACGAGCAGTACTTC. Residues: CASSLGGRDRSHEQYF.

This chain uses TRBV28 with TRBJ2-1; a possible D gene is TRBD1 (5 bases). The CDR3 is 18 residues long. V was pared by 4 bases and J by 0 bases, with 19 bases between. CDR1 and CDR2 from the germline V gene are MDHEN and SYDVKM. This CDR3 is CASSSPRSTASSYNEQFF. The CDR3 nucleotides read TGTGCCAGCAGTTCCCCCCGTTCGACAGCGAGCTCCTACAATGAGCAGTTCTTC.

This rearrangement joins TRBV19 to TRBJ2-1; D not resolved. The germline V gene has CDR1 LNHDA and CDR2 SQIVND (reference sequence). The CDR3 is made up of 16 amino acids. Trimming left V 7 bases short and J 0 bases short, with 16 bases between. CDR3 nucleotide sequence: TGTGCCAGTAACCCAAGCTCTTCACCCTCCTACAATGAGCAGTTCTTC. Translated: CASNPSSSPSYNEQFF.